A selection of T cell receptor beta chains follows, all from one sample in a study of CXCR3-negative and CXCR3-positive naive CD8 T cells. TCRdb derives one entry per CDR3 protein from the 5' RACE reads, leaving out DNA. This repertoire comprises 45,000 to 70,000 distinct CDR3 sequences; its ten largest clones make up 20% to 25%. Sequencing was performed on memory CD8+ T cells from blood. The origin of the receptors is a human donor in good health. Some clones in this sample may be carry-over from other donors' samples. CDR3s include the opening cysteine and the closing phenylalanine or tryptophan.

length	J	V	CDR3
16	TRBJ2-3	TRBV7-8	CASSDQGSTSTDTQYF
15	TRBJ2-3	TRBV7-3	CASSFSGGATDTQYF
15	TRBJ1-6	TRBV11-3	CASSLYSSWDSPLHF
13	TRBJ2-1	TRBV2	CASSVGSYNEQFF
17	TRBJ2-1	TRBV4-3	CASSPRLAGELYNEQFF
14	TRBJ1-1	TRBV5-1	CASSLYSGNTEAFF
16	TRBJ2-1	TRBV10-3	CAISENGQDLYNEQFF
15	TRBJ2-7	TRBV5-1	CASSKAALPVYEQYF
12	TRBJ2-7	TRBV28	CASSFLGYEQYF
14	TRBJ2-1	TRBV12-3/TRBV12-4	CASSSAGGYNEQFF
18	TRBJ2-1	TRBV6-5	CASSYIYLVGTQHNEQFF
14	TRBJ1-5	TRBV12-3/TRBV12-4	CASSLGGFHQPQHF
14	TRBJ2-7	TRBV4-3	CASSPQGGGYEQYF
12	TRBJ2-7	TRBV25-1	CASSDAVWEQYF
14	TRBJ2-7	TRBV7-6	CASSAGTGSYEQYF
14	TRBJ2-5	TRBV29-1	CSVEEKQGRETQYF
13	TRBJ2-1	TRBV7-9	CASSSLETGGKFF
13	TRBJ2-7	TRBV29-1	CSVESGSSYEQYF
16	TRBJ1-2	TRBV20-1	CSARDLIRGDGYGYTF
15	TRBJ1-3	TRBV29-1	CSVPLSGAAGNTIYF
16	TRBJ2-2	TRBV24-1	CATSPPSGRNTGELFF
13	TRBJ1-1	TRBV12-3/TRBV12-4	CASSLSLQAKAFF
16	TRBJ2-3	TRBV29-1	CSVEDGDRGRLDTQYF
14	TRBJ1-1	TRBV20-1	CSARDLRTHTEAFF
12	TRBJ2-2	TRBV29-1	CSVFGVTGELFF
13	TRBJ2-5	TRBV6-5	CASSYFREETQYF
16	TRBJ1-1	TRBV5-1	CASILSTVLLNTEAFF
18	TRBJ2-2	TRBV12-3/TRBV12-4	CASSLIGLAGVLFGELFF
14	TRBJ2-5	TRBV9	CASSVGGVVETQYF
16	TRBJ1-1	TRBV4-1	CASSQEVRRGGTEAFF
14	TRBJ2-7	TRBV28	CASSSTNTHYEQYF
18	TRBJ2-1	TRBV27	CASTPGVGTSGGAPVQFF
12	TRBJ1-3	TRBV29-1	CSVEGAWRTIYF
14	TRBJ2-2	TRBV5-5	CASSEGQNTGELFF
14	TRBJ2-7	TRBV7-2	CASSSAGETYEQYF
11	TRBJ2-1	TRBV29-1	CSALANNEQFF
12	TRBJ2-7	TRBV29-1	CSVEGEYYEQYF
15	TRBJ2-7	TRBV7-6	CASSLAGGNTYEQYF
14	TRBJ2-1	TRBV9	CASSPTGPRNEQFF
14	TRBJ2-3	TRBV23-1	CASKPGQRLDTQYF
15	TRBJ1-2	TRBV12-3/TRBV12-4	CASSRTLQGLYGYTF